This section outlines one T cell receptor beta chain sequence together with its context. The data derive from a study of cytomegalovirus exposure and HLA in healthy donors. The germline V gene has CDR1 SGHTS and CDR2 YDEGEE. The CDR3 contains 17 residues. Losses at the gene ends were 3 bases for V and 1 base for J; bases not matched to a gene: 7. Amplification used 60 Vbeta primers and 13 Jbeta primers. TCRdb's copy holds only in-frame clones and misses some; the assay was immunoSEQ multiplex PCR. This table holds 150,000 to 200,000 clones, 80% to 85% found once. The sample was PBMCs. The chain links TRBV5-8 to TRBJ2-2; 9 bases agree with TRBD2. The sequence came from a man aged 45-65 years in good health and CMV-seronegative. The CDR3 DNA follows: TGTGCCAGCAGCTCAAGTATGACTAGCGGGAACACCGGGGAGCTGTTTTTT. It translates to CASSSSMTSGNTGELFF.